The 12 T cell receptor beta chains presented below share a single source sample, sequenced in a study of blood T cell repertoires in COVID-19. Here immunoSEQ multiplex PCR was the method, and the copy in TCRdb shows in-frame clones only, minus some. This table holds around 250,000 clones, about nine tenths found once. The sequenced material came from PBMCs or T cells enriched from blood (not recorded which). Source of these receptors: a middle-aged man who had been exposed to COVID-19.

This sequence joins TRBV10-3 and TRBJ2-7; 8 bases fit TRBD2. The CDR3 spans 16 residues. Germline V CDR1 and CDR2: ENHRY, SYGVKD. J gave up 1 base and V 3 bases, and 8 bases lay outside the gene matches. The CDR3 here is CAISDPPAGASYEQYF. CDR3 in DNA: TGTGCCATCAGTGACCCTCCAGCGGGGGCGTCCTACGAGCAGTACTTC.

This sequence joins TRBV11-2 and TRBJ1-1; 9 nucleotides align to TRBD1. The junction had 3 bases not matched to a gene; V was cut back by 6 bases and J by 4 bases. Germline CDR1 is SGHAT and CDR2 is FQNNGV. The CDR3 covers 13 residues. The CDR3 reads CASRWTGVTEAFF. CDR3 nucleotide sequence: TGTGCCAGCAGATGGACAGGGGTCACTGAAGCTTTCTTT.

This chain uses TRBV28 with TRBJ1-2; D may be TRBD1 (6 bases). Germline CDR1 reads MDHEN; CDR2 reads SYDVKM. The length of the CDR3 is 14 residues. The V gene lost 4 bases and the J gene lost 11 bases, with 20 bases spanning the gap. CDR3 region: CASSSPKGVRMYTF. The CDR3 DNA sequence: TGTGCCAGCAGTTCCCCTAAGGGGGTAAGGATGTACACCTTC.

The chain joins TRBV24-1 to TRBJ2-2; the match to TRBD1 covers 10 bases. CDR1 is KGHDR, CDR2 SFDVKD, per germline. This CDR3 is built from 16 residues. Unmatched junction bases numbered 4, after V lost 3 bases and J lost 4 bases. The CDR3 nucleotides read TGTGCCACCAGTGATCTGGGACAGGGGAGCACCGGGGAGCTGTTTTTT. Protein sequence: CATSDLGQGSTGELFF.

The V gene is TRBV18, the J gene TRBJ1-1, with a weak D call TRBD1 (5 bases). Germline loops: CDR1 KGHSH, CDR2 LQKENI. This CDR3 has 13 amino acids. Deletions cut 6 bases from V and 0 bases from J, with 8 bases between. CDR3: CASSRDLNTEAFF. CDR3 sequence (DNA): TGTGCCAGCTCCAGGGACTTGAACACTGAAGCTTTCTTT. The full variable domain, rest sourced from reference TRBV18 and TRBJ1-1, is NAGVMQNPRHLVRRRGQEARLRCSPMKGHSHVYWYRQLPEEGLKFMVYLQKENIIDESGMPKERFSAEFPKEGPSILRIQQVVRGDSAAYFCASSRDLNTEAFFGQGTRLTVV.

V usage is TRBV19 and J usage is TRBJ1-2; D is uncertain. The CDR3 is made up of 15 amino acids. Germline assignment: CDR1 LNHDA and CDR2 SQIVND (reference sequence). V was trimmed by 4 bases and J by 4 bases, leaving 16 bases between them. As DNA, the CDR3 is TGTGCCAGTAGTACCTACGGACGGACTACCTATGGCTACACCTTC. Amino acid sequence: CASSTYGRTTYGYTF.

This rearrangement joins TRBV7-2 to TRBJ1-1; D might be TRBD1 (6 bases). This CDR3 comprises 14 residues. The germline V and J ends were trimmed by 4 bases and 5 bases, with 14 bases remaining between them. Germline V CDR1 and CDR2: SGHTA, FQGNSA. CDR3: CASSSYRERTEAFF. The CDR3 DNA follows: TGTGCCAGCAGCTCATACAGGGAGAGGACTGAAGCTTTCTTT.

This clone was recorded once. This chain connects TRBV9 to TRBJ2-7; D is perhaps TRBD1 (6 bases). The CDR3 extends over 13 amino acids. The V and J ends lost 0 bases and 5 bases respectively, with 9 bases between them. The germline V gene encodes CDR1 SGDLS and CDR2 YYNGEE. The CDR3 loop is CASSVVPGDEQYF. The CDR3, as DNA: TGTGCCAGCAGCGTAGTACCAGGGGACGAGCAGTACTTC.

J is TRBJ1-5 and V is TRBV28; a possible D gene is TRBD1 (6 bases). V lost 1 base and J lost 5, with 15 bases in between. This CDR3 spans 16 amino acids. The germline gives CDR1 MDHEN, CDR2 SYDVKM. DNA of the CDR3: TGTGCCAGCAGTTTATTTTGGGGGCCCGGGTATCAGCCCCAGCATTTT. Translation: CASSLFWGPGYQPQHF.

V usage is TRBV5-1 and J usage is TRBJ2-6, with D uncertain. The V and J ends lost 0 bases and 3 bases respectively, with 4 bases between them. The length of the CDR3 is 14 residues. Germline CDR1 is SGHRS and CDR2 is YFSETQ. CDR3 amino acids: CASSLAGGANVLTF. CDR3 coding DNA: TGCGCCAGCAGCTTGGCCGGTGGGGCCAACGTCCTGACTTTC.

The chain carries TRBV9 and TRBJ1-5; D gene uncertain. V lost 3 bases and J 4 bases, leaving 8 bases between the germline ends. The CDR3 has 13 residues. The germline V gene has CDR1 SGDLS and CDR2 YYNGEE. Here the CDR3 DNA reads TGTGCCAGCAGCGACACGGAGAATCAGCCCCAGCATTTT. Translating gives CASSDTENQPQHF.

The rearrangement joins TRBV24-1 to TRBJ2-1; 7 positions agree with TRBD2. Germline V gene sequence: CDR1 KGHDR, CDR2 SFDVKD. This CDR3 is built from 15 residues. Trimming removed 1 base from V and 5 bases from J; junction bases left unmatched: 4. DNA for the CDR3: TGTGCCACCAGTGATTTTGGGACTACAAACAATGAGCAGTTCTTC. Protein product: CATSDFGTTNNEQFF.